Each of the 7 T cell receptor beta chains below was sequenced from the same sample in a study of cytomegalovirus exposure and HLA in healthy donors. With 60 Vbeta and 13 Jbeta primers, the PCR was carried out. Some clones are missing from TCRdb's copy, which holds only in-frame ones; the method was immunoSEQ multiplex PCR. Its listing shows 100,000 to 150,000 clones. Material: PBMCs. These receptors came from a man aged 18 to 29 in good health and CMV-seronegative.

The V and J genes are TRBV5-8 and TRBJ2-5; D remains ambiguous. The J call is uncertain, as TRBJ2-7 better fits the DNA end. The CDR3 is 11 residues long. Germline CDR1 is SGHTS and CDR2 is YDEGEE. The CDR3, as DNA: TGTGCCAGCAGCCCATACTACGAGCAGTACTTC. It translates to CASSPYYEQYF.

The chain's CDR3 is CASSNRVSGPNEKLFF. The CDR3 DNA reads as TGTGCCAGCAGTAACAGGGTGTCGGGGCCTAATGAAAAACTGTTTTTT. The V and J genes are TRBV27 and TRBJ1-4; a weak D match, TRBD1 (6 bases). The CDR3 totals 16 residues. V was cut by 5 bases and J by 3 bases, with 16 bases left in between. The germline V gene has CDR1 MNHEY and CDR2 SMNVEV (reference sequence).

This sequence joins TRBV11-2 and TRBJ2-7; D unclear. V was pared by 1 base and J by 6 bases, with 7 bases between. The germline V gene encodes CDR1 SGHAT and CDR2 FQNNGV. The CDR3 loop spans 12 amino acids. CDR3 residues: CASSLVSSEQYF. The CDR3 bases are TGTGCCAGCAGCTTAGTCTCCAGCGAGCAGTACTTC. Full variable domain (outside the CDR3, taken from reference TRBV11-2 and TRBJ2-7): EAGVAQSPRYKIIEKRQSVAFWCNPISGHATLYWYQQILGQGPKLLIQFQNNGVVDDSQLPKDRFSAERLKGVDSTLKIQPAKLEDSAVYLCASSLVSSEQYFGPGTRLTVT.

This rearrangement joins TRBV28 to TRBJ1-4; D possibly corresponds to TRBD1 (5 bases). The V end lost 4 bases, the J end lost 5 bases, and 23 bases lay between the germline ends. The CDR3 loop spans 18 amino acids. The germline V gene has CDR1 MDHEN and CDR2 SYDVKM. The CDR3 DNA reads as TGTGCCAGCAGTTCCCACCCCCATTTTGACAGCGCAAATGAAAAACTGTTTTTT. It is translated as CASSSHPHFDSANEKLFF.

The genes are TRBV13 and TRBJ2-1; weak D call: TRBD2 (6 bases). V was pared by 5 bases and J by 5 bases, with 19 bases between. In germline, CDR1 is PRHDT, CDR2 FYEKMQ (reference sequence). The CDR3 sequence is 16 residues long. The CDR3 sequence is CASSHRVSGVNNEQFF. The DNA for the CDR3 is TGTGCCAGCAGCCACCGAGTTAGCGGAGTTAACAATGAGCAGTTCTTC.

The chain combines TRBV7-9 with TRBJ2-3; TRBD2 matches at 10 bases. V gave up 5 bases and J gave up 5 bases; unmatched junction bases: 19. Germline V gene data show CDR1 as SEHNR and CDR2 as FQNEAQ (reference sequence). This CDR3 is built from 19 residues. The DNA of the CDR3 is TGTGCCAGCAGCGACCCGTTCATCGAGAGCGGGGGGGCAGGAGATACGCAGTATTTT. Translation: CASSDPFIESGGAGDTQYF.

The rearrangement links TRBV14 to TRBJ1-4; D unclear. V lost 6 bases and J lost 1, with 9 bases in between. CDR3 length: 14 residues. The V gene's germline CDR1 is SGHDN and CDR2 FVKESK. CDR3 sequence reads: CASSPLQTNEKLFF. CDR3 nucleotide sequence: TGTGCCAGCAGTCCACTACAAACTAATGAAAAACTGTTTTTT. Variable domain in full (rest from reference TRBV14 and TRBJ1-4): EAGVTQFPSHSVIEKGQTVTLRCDPISGHDNLYWYRRVMGKEIKFLLHFVKESKQDESGMPNNRFLAERTGGTYSTLKVQPAELEDSGVYFCASSPLQTNEKLFFGSGTQLSVL.